A selection of T cell receptor beta chains follows, all from one sample in a study of identical twins. In TCRdb, the 5' RACE reads were re-called with MiXCR into one record per CDR3 protein. The top ten hold approximately 14% of the sample, which has some 230,000 distinct CDR3 sequences, 5.5% to 7.5% seen once. These data were also reused for a study on T cells expressing NK-cell markers.

The sample taken for sequencing was CD8+ T cells sorted from blood. Receptor source: a woman aged 18-29 years in good health. Both conserved end residues are part of each CDR3. The D gene is left open where the match is weak. Not every row has a clone size; where given, it reads once, few, many or a size class.

v_call	clone_size	j_call	d_call	cdr3_aa	cdr3_nt
TRBV20-1	many	TRBJ2-7	-	CSASSLESPGYEQYF	TGCAGTGCTAGTAGTTTAGAGTCTCCCGGCTACGAGCAGTACTTC
TRBV5-1	-	TRBJ1-3	-	CASSPDMQRGNTIYF	TGCGCCAGCAGCCCGGACATGCAGAGGGGTAACACCATATATTTT
TRBV5-8	-	TRBJ2-7	TRBD1	CASSESKGAGYEQYF	TGTGCCAGCAGCGAGAGTAAGGGGGCAGGCTACGAGCAGTACTTC
TRBV4-3	few	TRBJ2-5	TRBD1	CASSYRPTGGGETQYF	TGCGCCAGCAGCTATCGACCCACAGGGGGCGGAGAGACCCAGTACTTC
TRBV12-3/TRBV12-4	-	TRBJ2-5	-	CASSFSGDQETQYF	TGTGCCAGCAGTTTTTCAGGAGACCAAGAGACCCAGTACTTC
TRBV12-3/TRBV12-4	many	TRBJ2-1	TRBD2	CASSFRRELNEQFF	TGTGCCAGCAGTTTTAGGCGGGAGTTAAATGAGCAGTTCTTC
TRBV24-1	many	TRBJ2-2	TRBD1	CATSDGGQDTGELFF	TGTGCCACCAGTGATGGAGGACAGGACACCGGGGAGCTGTTTTTT
TRBV12-3/TRBV12-4	few	TRBJ1-2	-	CASGPGDYGYTF	TGTGCCAGCGGGCCAGGGGACTATGGCTACACCTTC
TRBV2	-	TRBJ2-7	TRBD2	CASWLAVSSYEQYF	TGTGCTTCGTGGCTAGCGGTAAGCTCCTACGAGCAGTACTTC
TRBV5-1	many	TRBJ2-3	-	CASTSTNGPQRDTQYF	TGCGCCAGCACCTCCACAAATGGCCCCCAGCGAGATACGCAGTATTTT
TRBV14	-	TRBJ1-2	-	CASSQEMVDGYTF	TGTGCCAGCAGCCAAGAAATGGTCGATGGCTACACCTTC
TRBV2	-	TRBJ2-3	-	CASRQELLDTQYF	TGTGCCAGCAGACAAGAACTCTTGGATACGCAGTATTTT
TRBV7-6	few	TRBJ2-7	-	CASSLADSTAYEQYF	TGTGCCAGCAGCTTAGCTGACTCGACGGCCTACGAGCAGTACTTC
TRBV20-1	few	TRBJ1-1	-	CSHEWVHPEDDTEAFF	TGCAGTCACGAGTGGGTTCATCCCGAGGATGACACTGAAGCTTTCTTT
TRBV18	-	TRBJ1-1	-	CASSPPGAEAFF	TGTGCCAGCTCACCACCCGGGGCTGAAGCTTTCTTT
TRBV5-1	few	TRBJ2-7	-	CASKHDLGSSYEQYF	TGCGCCAGCAAGCACGATCTCGGTTCCTCCTACGAGCAGTACTTC
TRBV4-1	many	TRBJ2-7	-	CASSQEPRRGYEQYF	TGCGCCAGCAGCCAAGAACCCCGCAGGGGTTACGAGCAGTACTTC
TRBV4-3	many	TRBJ2-5	-	CASSQEGTARETQYF	TGCGCCAGCAGCCAAGAGGGCACCGCACGGGAGACCCAGTACTTC
TRBV3-1	few	TRBJ2-7	-	CASSHSNGYEQYF	TGTGCCAGCAGCCACAGCAACGGCTACGAGCAGTACTTC
TRBV6-2/TRBV6-3	many	TRBJ1-5	-	CATDTGGFNQPQHF	TGTGCCACTGATACTGGGGGCTTCAATCAGCCCCAGCATTTT
TRBV12-3/TRBV12-4	many	TRBJ1-1	TRBD1	CASSYGTVEAFF	TGTGCCAGCAGTTACGGGACAGTTGAAGCTTTCTTT
TRBV7-9	many	TRBJ1-1	TRBD1	CASRSTRGQRTEAFF	TGTGCCAGCAGGTCGACCCGGGGACAGAGGACTGAAGCTTTCTTT
TRBV4-3	many	TRBJ1-1	-	CASSQDWAGEAFF	TGCGCCAGCAGCCAAGATTGGGCAGGGGAAGCTTTCTTT
TRBV19	-	TRBJ2-3	TRBD2	CASSPLAASTDTQYF	TGTGCCAGTAGTCCCCTAGCGGCTAGCACAGATACGCAGTATTTT
TRBV9	few	TRBJ2-1	-	CASSVGGAGHNEQFF	TGTGCCAGCAGCGTAGGAGGCGCCGGCCACAATGAGCAGTTCTTC
TRBV12-3/TRBV12-4	many	TRBJ1-2	-	CASREELATSYTF	TGTGCCAGCAGGGAGGAACTCGCTACGAGCTACACCTTC
TRBV28	few	TRBJ1-2	-	CASCFNGDYYYGYTF	TGTGCCAGTTGTTTCAACGGGGATTATTATTATGGCTACACCTTC
TRBV7-6	few	TRBJ2-5	-	CASSLVHLTGAGTWETQYF	TGTGCCAGCAGCTTAGTACATTTAACTGGGGCAGGGACCTGGGAGACCCAGTACTTC
TRBV12-3/TRBV12-4	many	TRBJ2-5	TRBD1	CASSAGDRDGNREETQYF	TGTGCCAGCAGTGCCGGGGACAGGGATGGTAATCGAGAAGAGACCCAGTACTTC
TRBV11-3	-	TRBJ2-3	TRBD1	CASSLRQGGRSDTQYF	TGTGCCAGCAGCCTCCGACAGGGGGGGCGGTCAGATACGCAGTATTTT
TRBV4-3	-	TRBJ2-5	TRBD1	CASSQGTGRETQYF	TGCGCCAGCAGCCAAGGGACAGGGCGGGAGACCCAGTACTTC
TRBV11-2	few	TRBJ2-3	-	CASSSQGRSTDTQYF	TGTGCCAGCAGCTCTCAGGGGAGAAGCACAGATACGCAGTATTTT
TRBV6-2/TRBV6-3	many	TRBJ2-6	TRBD1	CASSYRLDRGSGANVLTF	TGTGCCAGCAGTTACCGTTTGGACAGGGGCTCTGGGGCCAACGTCCTGACTTTC
TRBV3-1	once	TRBJ2-1	-	CASTKQVAGAPGSEQFF	TGTGCCAGCACCAAGCAGGTCGCTGGGGCGCCTGGTAGTGAGCAGTTCTTC
TRBV12-3/TRBV12-4	few	TRBJ1-2	TRBD1	CASSPPGQSYGYTF	TGTGCCAGCAGTCCCCCGGGACAGAGCTATGGCTACACCTTC
TRBV20-1	-	TRBJ2-3	-	CSARVTDTQYF	TGCAGTGCTAGAGTTACAGATACGCAGTATTTT
TRBV4-2	few	TRBJ2-3	TRBD2	CASSQNALGLASDTQYF	TGTGCCAGCAGCCAAAATGCGCTTGGACTAGCGTCAGATACGCAGTATTTT
TRBV3-1	-	TRBJ2-5	TRBD2	CASKPNGLAGVFRETQYF	TGTGCCAGCAAGCCAAACGGGCTAGCGGGAGTGTTCCGGGAGACCCAGTACTTC
TRBV12-3/TRBV12-4	-	TRBJ2-1	TRBD2	CASTQLAPPGDEQFF	TGTGCCAGCACCCAACTAGCGCCACCGGGGGATGAGCAGTTCTTC
TRBV9	-	TRBJ1-5	-	CASSVGVGMEPQHF	TGTGCCAGCAGCGTAGGGGTGGGAATGGAGCCCCAGCATTTT
TRBV12-3/TRBV12-4	-	TRBJ2-5	TRBD2	CASSIGLAGGQETQYF	TGTGCCAGCAGTATTGGACTAGCGGGAGGGCAAGAGACCCAGTACTTC
TRBV19	-	TRBJ2-2	TRBD1	CASFSGTGYTGELFF	TGTGCCAGTTTCTCCGGGACAGGGTACACCGGGGAGCTGTTTTTT
TRBV5-1	-	TRBJ2-7	-	CASSLVGGASYEQYF	TGCGCCAGCAGCTTGGTAGGGGGGGCATCCTACGAGCAGTACTTC
TRBV7-9	-	TRBJ2-5	-	CASSLYTQETQYF	TGTGCCAGCAGCTTATACACCCAAGAGACCCAGTACTTC
TRBV29-1	many	TRBJ2-1	-	CSVVLAPNEQFF	TGCAGCGTTGTGCTAGCGCCCAATGAGCAGTTCTTC
TRBV27	-	TRBJ2-7	TRBD1	CASSRGTGNEQYF	TGTGCCAGCAGCAGGGGGACAGGGAACGAGCAGTACTTC
TRBV11-2	-	TRBJ2-7	-	CASTQIGGFEQYF	TGTGCCAGCACCCAGATCGGCGGTTTCGAGCAGTACTTC
TRBV7-9	many	TRBJ1-2	TRBD1	CASSLGTGVYGYTF	TGTGCCAGCAGCCTCGGGACAGGGGTATATGGCTACACCTTC
TRBV5-6	few	TRBJ2-7	TRBD2	CASSWGSGRYEQYF	TGTGCCAGCAGCTGGGGTAGCGGGAGGTACGAGCAGTACTTC
TRBV3-1	-	TRBJ2-3	-	CASSHEAMLTDTQYF	TGTGCCAGCAGCCACGAAGCGATGCTCACAGATACGCAGTATTTT
TRBV7-9	many	TRBJ2-7	TRBD1	CASSGGTEAYEQYF	TGTGCCAGCAGCGGTGGGACAGAAGCCTACGAGCAGTACTTC
TRBV2	few	TRBJ1-2	-	CASKGGYTF	TGTGCCAGCAAGGGGGGCTACACCTTC
TRBV9	few	TRBJ2-1	-	CASSGNKQFF	TGTGCCAGCAGCGGTAATAAGCAGTTCTTC
TRBV29-1	many	TRBJ1-1	TRBD1	CSVPQGIEAFF	TGCAGCGTTCCACAGGGGATTGAAGCTTTCTTT
TRBV5-1	many	TRBJ2-1	-	CASSLGVGVREQFF	TGCGCCAGCAGCTTGGGGGTCGGGGTCCGTGAGCAGTTCTTC
TRBV6-1	many	TRBJ2-2	-	CATGDGYTGELFF	TGTGCCACGGGGGACGGATACACCGGGGAGCTGTTTTTT
TRBV7-6	few	TRBJ2-7	-	CASSWGLTYEQYF	TGTGCCAGCAGCTGGGGACTTACCTACGAGCAGTACTTC